This T cell receptor beta chain emerged from a study of control samples from healthy donors and cancer patients. Per germline, CDR1 MNHEY and CDR2 SVGAGI. This CDR3 is built from 13 residues. V dropped 9 bases and J dropped 4 bases, with 12 bases sitting between them. Generated by immunoSEQ multiplex PCR, the TCRdb table keeps only in-frame clones and is missing some. Among 90,000 to 150,000 clones listed, approximately 90% were seen once. The receptor was isolated from a woman between 18 and 30 years old in good health. Sequenced: blood. The V call is TRBV6-5, the J call TRBJ2-2, with D hard to call. CDR3 sequence reads: CASEYLITGELFF. As DNA, the CDR3 is TGTGCCAGTGAATACCTTATCACCGGGGAGCTGTTTTTT.